Sequencing of this T cell receptor beta chain was carried out in a study of shared clonotypes between healthy human individuals. Study background: Aged between 18 and 49, the donors were two women and three men. General study findings and limits: Sorted-subset sequencing was shown by rarefaction to be incomplete despite large depth. Some clonotypes were shared by all four sorted-subset donors, while others were not shared. The non-shared ones had lower generation probabilities than the shared ones. Among donors, clonotype sharing was expected to be affected by sequencing depth.

Using immunoSEQ multiplex PCR, the repertoire was profiled, and TCRdb retains in-frame clones only, with some absent. Seen here are more than 600,000 clones, about 90% observed once, and the top ten hold 24%. Positively selected for CCR7, the CD45RO-negative cells used as naive CD8 cells excluded terminally differentiated effector memory CD45RA+ cells. With regard to this clone: Antigen specificity is unknown.

The germline V gene encodes CDR1 WNHNN and CDR2 SYGVQD (reference sequence). The CDR3 is 14 amino acids. Between the trimmed V and J ends, which lost 3 bases and 4 bases, there was a span of 11 bases. V is TRBV10-1 and J is TRBJ2-3; the D gene is possibly TRBD1 (6 bases). The sequence came from a man aged 25 to 40 in good health. The sequencing sample was made of naive CD8+ T cells sorted from blood. CDR3 region: CASSESGDADTQYF. DNA of the CDR3: TGCGCCAGCAGTGAATCAGGGGACGCAGATACGCAGTATTTT.